The table lists the clone carrying this T cell receptor beta chain with a count of one. This entry is derived from a study of shared clonotypes between healthy human individuals. Each subset's genomic DNA was shared equally among a number of immunoSEQ plates. TCRdb keeps only in-frame clones here, not all; method: immunoSEQ multiplex PCR. The data show more than 1 million clones, with around three quarters seen just once and approximately 0.5% held by the top ten. CDR1 KGHSH and CDR2 LQKENI come from the germline V gene. The CDR3 covers 17 residues. V lost 5 bases and J 4 bases, leaving 21 bases between the germline ends.

The chain combines TRBV18 with TRBJ1-3; maybe TRBD1 (6 bases). Sequenced: memory CD4+ T cells from PBMCs. Described subset: CD45RA-negative fraction. This clonotype was sampled from a man aged 18 to 35 in good health. Some clones in this sample may be carry-over from other donors' samples. In DNA form, the CDR3 reads TGTGCCAGCTCAATACTTTTCCAGGGGCAACACGGAAACACCATATATTTT. Translating gives CASSILFQGQHGNTIYF.